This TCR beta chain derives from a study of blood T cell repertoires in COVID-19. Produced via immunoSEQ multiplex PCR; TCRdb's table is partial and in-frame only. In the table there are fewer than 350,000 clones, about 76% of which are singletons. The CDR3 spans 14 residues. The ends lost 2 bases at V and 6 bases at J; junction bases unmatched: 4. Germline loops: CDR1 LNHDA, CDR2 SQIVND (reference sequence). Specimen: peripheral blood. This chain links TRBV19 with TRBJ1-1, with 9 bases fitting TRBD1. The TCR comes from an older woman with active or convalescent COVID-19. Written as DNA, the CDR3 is TGTGCCAGTAGTATAAGGGACAGGGTCCCTGAAGCTTTCTTT. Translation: CASSIRDRVPEAFF.